This TCR beta chain emerged from a study of T cell responses to AZD1222 COVID-19 vaccine. About this clone itself: The antigen remains undetermined.

V was shortened by 7 bases and J by 4 bases, with 13 bases between the two germline ends. Germline V CDR1 and CDR2: SGHTA, FQGNSA. The CDR3 is 13 amino acids. Study conclusions and caveats: Close to half of all spike-specific TCRs reportedly target regions of the variants that are unmutated. Females outnumbered males among donors, who were mostly white British; clonal diversity was possibly underestimated. Baseline serology detected seropositivity in only six AZD1222 recipients.

Profiled with immunoSEQ multiplex PCR; TCRdb holds only in-frame clones, not every one. Of just over 60,000 clones in the sample, over 60% were seen once. This receptor was identified in an adult in good health. The chain recombines TRBV7-2 with TRBJ1-2, with D tentatively TRBD1 (6 bases). The sequencing here drew on peripheral blood, taken on day 0 of AZD1222 vaccination. The CDR3 reads CASIGQTFYGYTF. Written as DNA, the CDR3 is TGTGCCAGCATCGGACAGACCTTCTATGGCTACACCTTC.